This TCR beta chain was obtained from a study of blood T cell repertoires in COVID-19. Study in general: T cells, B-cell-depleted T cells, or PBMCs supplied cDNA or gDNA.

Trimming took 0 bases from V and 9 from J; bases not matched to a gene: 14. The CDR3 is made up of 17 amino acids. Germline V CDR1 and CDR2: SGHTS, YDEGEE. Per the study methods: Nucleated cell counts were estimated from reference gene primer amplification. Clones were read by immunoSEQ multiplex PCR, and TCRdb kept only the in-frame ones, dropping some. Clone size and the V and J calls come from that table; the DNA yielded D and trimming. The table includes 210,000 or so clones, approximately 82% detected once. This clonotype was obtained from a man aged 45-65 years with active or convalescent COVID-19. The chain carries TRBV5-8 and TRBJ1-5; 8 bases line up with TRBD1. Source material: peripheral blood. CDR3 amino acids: CASSLGQGRWGIRPQHF. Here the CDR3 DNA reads TGTGCCAGCAGCTTGGGACAGGGGCGCTGGGGAATCCGGCCCCAGCATTTT.